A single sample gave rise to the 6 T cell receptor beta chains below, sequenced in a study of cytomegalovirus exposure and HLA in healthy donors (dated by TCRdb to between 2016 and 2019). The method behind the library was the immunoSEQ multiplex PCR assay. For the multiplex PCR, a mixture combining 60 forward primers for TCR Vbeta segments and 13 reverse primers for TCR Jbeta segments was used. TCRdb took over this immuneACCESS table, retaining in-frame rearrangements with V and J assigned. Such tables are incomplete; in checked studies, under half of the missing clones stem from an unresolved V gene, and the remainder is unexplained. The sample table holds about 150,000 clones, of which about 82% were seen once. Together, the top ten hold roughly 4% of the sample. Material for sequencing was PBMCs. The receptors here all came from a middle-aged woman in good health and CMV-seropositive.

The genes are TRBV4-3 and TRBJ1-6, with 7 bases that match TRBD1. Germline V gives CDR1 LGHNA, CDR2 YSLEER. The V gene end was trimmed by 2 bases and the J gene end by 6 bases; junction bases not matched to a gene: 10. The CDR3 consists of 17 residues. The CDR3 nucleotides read TGCGCCAGCAGCCAAATGGGCCGGGGACAGATTAATTCACCCCTCCACTTT. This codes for CASSQMGRGQINSPLHF.

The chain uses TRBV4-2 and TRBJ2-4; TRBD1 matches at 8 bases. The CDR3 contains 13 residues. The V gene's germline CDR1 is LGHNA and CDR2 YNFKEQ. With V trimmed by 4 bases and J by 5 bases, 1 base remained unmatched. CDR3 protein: CASSRDRQNIQYF. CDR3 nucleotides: TGTGCCAGCAGCCGGGACAGGCAAAACATTCAGTACTTC.

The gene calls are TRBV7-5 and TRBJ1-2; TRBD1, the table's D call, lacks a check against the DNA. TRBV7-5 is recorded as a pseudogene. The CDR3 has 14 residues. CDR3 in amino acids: CARSFAGVKGGYTF. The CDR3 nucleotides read TGTGCCAGAAGCTTTGCAGGGGTCAAAGGTGGCTACACCTTC.

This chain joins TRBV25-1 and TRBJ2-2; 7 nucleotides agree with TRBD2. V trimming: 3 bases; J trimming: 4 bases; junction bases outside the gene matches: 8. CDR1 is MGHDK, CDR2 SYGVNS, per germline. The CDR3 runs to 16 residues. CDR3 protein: CASSEVLLASTGELFF. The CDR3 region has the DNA TGTGCCAGCAGTGAGGTTTTACTAGCGAGCACCGGGGAGCTGTTTTTT.

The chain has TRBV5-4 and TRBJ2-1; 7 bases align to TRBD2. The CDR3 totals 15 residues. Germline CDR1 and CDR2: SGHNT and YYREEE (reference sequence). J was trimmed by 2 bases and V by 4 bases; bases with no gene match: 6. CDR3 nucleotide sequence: TGTGCCAGCAGCGTCGGGGGGTTCGCCTACAATGAGCAGTTCTTC. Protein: CASSVGGFAYNEQFF.

This CDR3 is CASTPSGTDTQYF. For the CDR3, the DNA is TGTGCCAGCACCCCTAGCGGGACAGATACGCAGTATTTT. The rearrangement links TRBV27 to TRBJ2-3; 8 bases map to TRBD2. Germline V lookup: CDR1 MNHEY, CDR2 SMNVEV (reference sequence). The CDR3 consists of 13 residues. The V gene end was trimmed by 7 bases and the J gene end by 3 bases; junction bases not matched to a gene: 3.